This T cell receptor (beta chain) was identified during a study of blood T cell repertoires in COVID-19. For the study at large: The United States, Italy and Spain were the sources of the acute and convalescent COVID-19 samples.

This clone was counted only a few times. CDR1 MNHEY and CDR2 SVGEGT come from the germline V gene. The ends lost 2 bases at V and 0 bases at J; junction bases unmatched: 0. The CDR3 is 14 residues long. Sequenced by immunoSEQ multiplex PCR; TCRdb stores in-frame clones only, minus some. The table has over 70,000 clones, roughly 80% seen once. Sequenced material: peripheral blood. The chain links TRBV6-2 or TRBV6-3 to TRBJ1-1, with 7 bases aligning to TRBD1. The receptor was isolated from a human donor in a cohort sampled during active COVID-19. The CDR3 DNA reads TGTGCCAGCAGTTACGGGACAGTGAACACTGAAGCTTTCTTT. It encodes CASSYGTVNTEAFF.